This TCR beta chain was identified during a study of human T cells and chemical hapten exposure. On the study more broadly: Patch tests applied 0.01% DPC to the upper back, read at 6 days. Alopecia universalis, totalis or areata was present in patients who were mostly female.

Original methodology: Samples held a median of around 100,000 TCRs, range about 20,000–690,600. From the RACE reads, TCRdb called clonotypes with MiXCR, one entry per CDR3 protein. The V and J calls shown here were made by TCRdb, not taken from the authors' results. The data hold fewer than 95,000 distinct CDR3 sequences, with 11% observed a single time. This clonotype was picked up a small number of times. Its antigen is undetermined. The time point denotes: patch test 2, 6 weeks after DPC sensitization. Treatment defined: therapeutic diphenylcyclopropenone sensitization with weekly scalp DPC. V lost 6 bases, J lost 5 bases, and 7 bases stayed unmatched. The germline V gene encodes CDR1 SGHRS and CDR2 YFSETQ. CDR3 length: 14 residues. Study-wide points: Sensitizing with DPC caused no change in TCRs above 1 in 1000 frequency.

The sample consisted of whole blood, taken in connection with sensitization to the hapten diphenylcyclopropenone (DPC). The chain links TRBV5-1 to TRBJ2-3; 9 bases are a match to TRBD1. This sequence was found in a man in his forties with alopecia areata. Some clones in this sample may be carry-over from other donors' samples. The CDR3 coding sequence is TGCGCCAGCACACCCGGGACAGGGCAAGATACGCAGTATTTT. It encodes CASTPGTGQDTQYF.